This T cell receptor (beta chain) was observed in a study of blood T cell repertoires in COVID-19. Study overall: PBMCs, B-cell-depleted T cells, or T cells were the source of the cDNA or gDNA that made up the material.

Original data processing: It was from reference gene primer amplification that nucleated cell counts were estimated. Assay: immunoSEQ multiplex PCR; the TCRdb copy retains only in-frame clones and omits some. Clonal size and the V and J genes are those of that table, whereas D and trimming came from the DNA. The sample contains 130,000 or so clones, around four fifths of which appear only once. This TCR was recovered from a human donor in a cohort sampled during active COVID-19. The sequencing sample was made of peripheral blood.

The CDR3 DNA is TGTGCCAGCTATACTAGCGGGCGCACAGATACGCAGTATTTT. Translated, it gives CASYTSGRTDTQYF. This rearrangement joins TRBV6-5 to TRBJ2-3; 9 positions match TRBD2. CDR3 length: 14 amino acids. V lost 8 bases to trimming and J lost 1 base; unmatched junction nucleotides: 4. CDR1 is MNHEY and CDR2 is SVGAGI in the germline V gene.